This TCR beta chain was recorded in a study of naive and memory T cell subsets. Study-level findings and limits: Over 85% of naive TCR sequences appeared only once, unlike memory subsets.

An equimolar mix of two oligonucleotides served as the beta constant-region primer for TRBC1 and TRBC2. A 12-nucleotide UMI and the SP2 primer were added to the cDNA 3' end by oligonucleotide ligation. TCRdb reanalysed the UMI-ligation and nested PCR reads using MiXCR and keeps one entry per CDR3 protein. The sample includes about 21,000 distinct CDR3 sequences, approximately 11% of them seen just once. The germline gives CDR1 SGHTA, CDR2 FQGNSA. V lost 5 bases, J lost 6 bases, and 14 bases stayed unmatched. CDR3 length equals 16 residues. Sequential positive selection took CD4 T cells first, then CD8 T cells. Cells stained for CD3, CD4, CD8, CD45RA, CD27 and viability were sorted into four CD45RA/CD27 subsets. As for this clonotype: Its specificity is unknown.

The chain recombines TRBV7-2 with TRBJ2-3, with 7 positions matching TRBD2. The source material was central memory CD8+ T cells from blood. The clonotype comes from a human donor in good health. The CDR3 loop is CASSLSWGGSTDTQYF. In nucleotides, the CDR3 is TGTGCCAGCAGCCTTTCATGGGGCGGGAGTACCGATACGCAGTATTTT.